One sample yielded the 16 T cell receptor beta chains listed below, sequenced in a study of blood T cell repertoires in COVID-19. Here immunoSEQ multiplex PCR was the method, and the copy in TCRdb shows in-frame clones only, minus some. The sample consists of 250,000 to 300,000 clones, over 65% of them appearing once. The sequenced sample consisted of peripheral blood. All receptors derive from a man aged 60-69 years who had recovered from COVID-19.

This clone was recorded only once. This sequence joins TRBV18 and TRBJ1-1; D possibly corresponds to TRBD1 (6 bases). This CDR3 contains 14 residues. With 3 bases removed from V and 1 base from J, the gap between germline ends came to 9 bases. The V gene's germline CDR1 is KGHSH and CDR2 LQKENI. The CDR3 region is CASSPLDRNTEAFF. The DNA of the CDR3 is TGTGCCAGCTCACCCCTGGACAGGAACACTGAAGCTTTCTTT. The entire variable domain, with the rest obtained from reference TRBV18 and TRBJ1-1, is as follows: NAGVMQNPRHLVRRRGQEARLRCSPMKGHSHVYWYRQLPEEGLKFMVYLQKENIIDESGMPKERFSAEFPKEGPSILRIQQVVRGDSAAYFCASSPLDRNTEAFFGQGTRLTVV.

This clone showed up just once. The chain joins TRBV24-1 to TRBJ1-2, with a tentative D call TRBD1 (6 bases). Germline CDR1 KGHDR, CDR2 SFDVKD. The CDR3 length is 13 residues. V was trimmed by 6 bases and J by 5 bases, leaving 12 bases between them. The CDR3 DNA reads TGTGCCACCAGTTCACAGGGATGGTATGGCTACACCTTC. Translated, it gives CATSSQGWYGYTF.

The table lists this clone with a count of one. J is TRBJ2-2 and V is TRBV7-2; possibly TRBD1 for D (6 bases). The germline V gene encodes CDR1 SGHTA and CDR2 FQGNSA. The CDR3 totals 14 residues. V was trimmed by 2 bases and J by 6 bases, leaving 10 bases between them. This CDR3 is CASSLLQGSGELFF. DNA of the CDR3: TGTGCCAGCAGCTTACTACAGGGTTCCGGGGAGCTGTTTTTT.

This clone was seen only a few times. The chain has TRBV12-3 or TRBV12-4 and TRBJ2-5; weak D call: TRBD2 (6 bases). Between the trimmed V and J ends, which lost 5 bases and 14 bases, there was a span of 15 bases. This CDR3 comprises 11 residues. CDR3 sequence: CASSLGDSPYF. The CDR3 bases are TGTGCCAGCAGTCTCGGGGACTCACCATACTTC.

The V call is TRBV3-1 (or the pseudogene TRBV3-2), the J call TRBJ1-1; 9 bases match TRBD1. There are 15 residues in the CDR3. V was pared by 4 bases and J by 2 bases, with 5 bases of the junction left unmatched. Germline values: CDR1 LGHDT, CDR2 YNNKEL (reference sequence). In DNA, the CDR3 is TGTGCCAGCAGCCCCTGGACAGGGGATAACACTGAAGCTTTCTTT. Its protein product is CASSPWTGDNTEAFF.

A remark on this clone: Because the CDR3's place on the DNA is in doubt, the DNA is left out and the CDR3 is given as listed by TCRdb. J is TRBJ1-1 and V is TRBV5-1. The CDR3 is 13 amino acids long, termini counted. CDR1 is SGHRS and CDR2 is YFSETQ in the germline V gene. CDR3 loop: CASSFGSGESAFF.

The gene calls are TRBV6-2 or TRBV6-3 and TRBJ2-2; 8 bases are a match to TRBD1. Germline values: CDR1 MNHEY, CDR2 SVGEGT. This CDR3 region has 15 residues. The ends lost 7 bases at V and 1 base at J; junction bases unmatched: 5. CDR3 bases: TGTGCCAGCACCCCGGGGACAGGGAACACCGGGGAGCTGTTTTTT. It codes for CASTPGTGNTGELFF.

The rearrangement links TRBV5-1 to TRBJ2-6; D is perhaps TRBD2 (5 bases). Germline lookup yields CDR1 SGHRS and CDR2 YFSETQ. With 5 bases removed from V and 1 base from J, the gap between germline ends came to 13 bases. The CDR3 covers 16 residues. CDR3 in amino acids: CASSDGEGSGANVLTF. CDR3 coding DNA: TGCGCCAGCAGTGACGGTGAGGGTTCTGGGGCCAACGTCCTGACTTTC.

This clone was found a few times. This sample includes further DNA sequences coding for the same CDR3. The CDR3 reads CASSPGGASYNEQFF. For the CDR3, the DNA is TGTGCCAGCAGCCCCGGGGGGGCCTCCTACAATGAGCAGTTCTTC. The V call is TRBV7-2, the J call TRBJ2-1; 8 bases are a match to TRBD2. Trimming removed 5 bases from V and 0 bases from J; junction bases left unmatched: 3. The CDR3 has 15 amino acids. Germline values: CDR1 SGHTA, CDR2 FQGNSA.

The chain couples TRBV2 to TRBJ1-5; D ambiguous. Germline V gene data show CDR1 as SNHLY and CDR2 as FYNNEI. V was shortened by 6 bases and J by 7 bases, with 10 bases between the two germline ends. CDR3 length: 12 amino acids. The CDR3 spells CASREYLQPQHF. Here the CDR3 DNA reads TGTGCCAGCAGGGAGTACCTGCAGCCCCAGCATTTT.

This chain joins TRBV7-9 and TRBJ2-7, with TRBD1 matching 7 bases. V dropped 5 bases and J dropped 4; count of bases not matched to a gene: 5. The CDR3 is made up of 13 amino acids. Germline CDR1 reads SEHNR; CDR2 reads FQNEAQ (reference sequence). The CDR3 sequence is CASSITGAYEQYF. The CDR3, as DNA: TGTGCCAGCAGCATAACAGGGGCGTACGAGCAGTACTTC.

This clone was seen a single time. This sequence joins TRBV6-5 and TRBJ2-4; 9 nucleotides line up with TRBD1. CDR1 and CDR2 (germline): MNHEY, SVGAGI. V trimming: 4 bases; J trimming: 12 bases; junction bases outside the gene matches: 10. The CDR3 has 14 residues. The DNA for the CDR3 is TGTGCCAGCAGTTCTGGGACAGGGTCGTACACTCAGTACTTC. Translating gives CASSSGTGSYTQYF.

The V and J genes are TRBV27 and TRBJ2-6; TRBD1 is a possible D gene (5 bases). Trimming removed 6 bases at V and 0 bases at J, with 9 bases between. Germline values: CDR1 MNHEY, CDR2 SMNVEV (reference sequence). CDR3 size: 15 residues. This chain's CDR3 is CASSRQRSGANVLTF. DNA for the CDR3: TGTGCCAGCAGCCGACAGCGCTCTGGGGCCAACGTCCTGACTTTC.

The genes are TRBV18 and TRBJ2-7; D is unclear. From germline, CDR1 is KGHSH and CDR2 LQKENI. The CDR3 consists of 14 residues. V was clipped by 1 base and J by 2 bases, with 9 bases between them. In DNA, the CDR3 is TGTGCCAGCTCACCACAGGCAGGAACCTACGAGCAGTACTTC. Its translation is CASSPQAGTYEQYF.

The V call is TRBV5-1, the J call TRBJ2-1, with 12 positions matching TRBD2. This CDR3 comprises 16 residues. V lost 0 bases, J lost 10 bases, and 8 bases stayed unmatched. Germline CDR1 SGHRS, CDR2 YFSETQ. The CDR3 DNA sequence: TGCGCCAGCAGCTTGGGAGGGACTAGCGGGCAAAAGGAGCAGTTCTTC. Its translation: CASSLGGTSGQKEQFF.

The chain joins TRBV12-3 or TRBV12-4 to TRBJ2-1, with D unresolved. CDR3 size: 11 residues. V shed 6 bases and J shed 8 bases, with 8 bases lying between them. CDR3 sequence (DNA): TGTGCCAGCAGGAGTCCGGATGAGCAGTTCTTC. Translating gives CASRSPDEQFF.